The 18 T cell receptor beta chains reported below all come from one sample, sequenced in a study of CD8+ T cells in alopecia areata. Treatment here: oral pan-JAK inhibitor, 5-10 mg twice daily. The sequencing template was cDNA reverse transcribed from extracted RNA. This table comes from immunoSEQ multiplex PCR, and its TCRdb copy is limited to in-frame clones, with some not included. The repertoire consists of some 100,000 clones, with 40% to 50% occurring once and the leading ten covering less than 20%. The sequences come from CD8+ T cells sorted from blood, collected at week 24, from a patient treated with tofacitinib. These TCRs come from a human donor with alopecia areata.

This clone was found a few times. V and J are TRBV27 and TRBJ2-7; D unresolved. The CDR3 totals 14 residues. Germline V gene lookup returns CDR1 MNHEY and CDR2 SMNVEV (reference sequence). Trimming shortened V by 11 bases and J by 6 bases, and 23 bases separated the two germline ends. CDR3 protein: CALTVRDTPCEQYF. In nucleotides, the CDR3 is TGTGCCCTTACCGTACGAGACACTCCTTGCGAGCAGTACTTC.

The chain has TRBV4-2 and TRBJ2-1; 12 bases are shared with TRBD2. Germline trimming cut 0 bases from V and 4 bases from J; bases unmatched to any gene: 1. CDR3 length: 16 residues. Germline V gives CDR1 LGHNA, CDR2 YNFKEQ. CDR3 region: CASSQEGTSGYNEQFF. For the CDR3, the DNA is TGTGCCAGCAGCCAAGAAGGGACTAGCGGGTACAATGAGCAGTTCTTC.

The chain employs TRBV27 and TRBJ1-1, with D maybe TRBD1 (6 bases). The CDR3 length is 15 residues. Deletions cut 0 bases from V and 4 bases from J, with 12 bases between. Germline CDR1 MNHEY, CDR2 SMNVEV (reference sequence). The CDR3 nucleotides are TGTGCCAGCAGTTTATCGCCAAGACAGGTCACTGAAGCTTTCTTT. This codes for CASSLSPRQVTEAFF.

On this clone: The same CDR3 is also encoded by other DNA sequences in this sample. This chain links TRBV30 with TRBJ2-7; D gene unclear. This CDR3 is 12 amino acids long. V dropped 5 bases and J dropped 0 bases, with 8 bases sitting between them. Per germline, CDR1 GTSNPN and CDR2 SVGIG (reference sequence). In DNA form, the CDR3 reads TGTGCCTGGGGACGCAGCTCCTACGAGCAGTACTTC. Residues: CAWGRSSYEQYF.

This chain links TRBV27 with TRBJ2-5; 7 nucleotides match TRBD1. Judging by the DNA end, TRBJ2-7 fits better; the J call may be wrong. This CDR3 spans 13 amino acids. From germline, CDR1 is MNHEY and CDR2 SMNVEV (reference sequence). The CDR3 coding sequence is TGTGCCAGCAGTTCGGACAGGACCTACGAGCAGTACTTC. Translated, it gives CASSSDRTYEQYF.

The V call is TRBV18, the J call TRBJ2-5; 10 bases line up with TRBD2. The closer fit of TRBJ2-7 to the DNA end suggests the J call may be wrong. The CDR3 covers 15 residues. Germline assignment: CDR1 KGHSH and CDR2 LQKENI. CDR3 sequence reads: CASSPSSGSIDEQYF. CDR3 sequence (DNA): TGTGCCAGCTCACCATCTAGCGGGAGCATCGACGAGCAGTACTTC.

This clone was detected a few times. The junction shows a germline mismatch at one end, possibly a read error. The J gene is TRBJ1-1, the V gene TRBV19; D gene uncertain. Germline assignment: CDR1 LNHDA and CDR2 SQIVND (reference sequence). The CDR3 runs to 13 residues. The CDR3 nucleotides read TGTGCCAGTAGGCTTGCGAGGAACGCTGAAGCTTTCTTT. Its translation is CASRLARNAEAFF. Based on the CDR3 plus reference TRBV19 and TRBJ1-1, the full variable domain is DGGITQSPKYLFRKEGQNVTLSCEQNLNHDAMYWYRQDPGQGLRLIYYSQIVNDFQKGDIAEGYSVSREKKESFPLTVTSAQKNPTAFYLCASRLARNAEAFFGQGTRLTVV.

The chain uses TRBV7-9 and TRBJ2-7, with TRBD2 matching 9 bases. Germline V gene lookup returns CDR1 SEHNR and CDR2 FQNEAQ (reference sequence). J was trimmed by 0 bases and V by 5 bases; bases with no gene match: 8. The CDR3 is made up of 16 amino acids. CDR3 nucleotides: TGTGCCAGCAGCCCAGATCTAGCGGGAATCTCCTACGAGCAGTACTTC. As protein: CASSPDLAGISYEQYF. Looking up the rest from reference TRBV7-9 and TRBJ2-7 gives the full variable domain: DTGVSQNPRHKITKRGQNVTFRCDPISEHNRLYWYRQTLGQGPEFLTYFQNEAQLEKSRLLSDRFSAERPKGSFSTLEIQRTEQGDSAMYLCASSPDLAGISYEQYFGPGTRLTVT.

The chain couples TRBV11-2 to TRBJ2-1; TRBD1 or TRBD2 may be the D gene (6 bases each). CDR3 length: 15 amino acids. Germline-derived CDR1 and CDR2 are SGHAT and FQNNGV. V was pared by 3 bases and J by 8 bases, with 17 bases between. The CDR3 nucleotides are TGTGCCAGCAGCTTGGAGGGCCAGGGGACGCATGAGCAGTTCTTC. It is translated as CASSLEGQGTHEQFF.

V and J are TRBV9 and TRBJ1-1; no clear D gene. CDR3 length equals 16 residues. Trimming removed 3 bases at V and 1 base at J, with 16 bases between. Germline loops: CDR1 SGDLS, CDR2 YYNGEE. The CDR3 is CASSGGRSTGNTEAFF. CDR3 sequence (DNA): TGTGCCAGCAGCGGAGGACGGAGCACCGGGAACACTGAAGCTTTCTTT.

The chain recombines TRBV7-9 with TRBJ1-5; 11 bases match TRBD1. CDR1 and CDR2 (germline): SEHNR, FQNEAQ (reference sequence). The V gene end was trimmed by 5 bases and the J gene end by 6 bases; junction bases not matched to a gene: 12. The CDR3 is made up of 17 amino acids. The CDR3 reads CASSPGLGQGDRQPQHF. In nucleotides, the CDR3 is TGTGCCAGCAGCCCGGGTTTGGGACAGGGGGATCGTCAGCCCCAGCATTTT.

This clone was counted ten times or more. The V and J genes are TRBV7-9 and TRBJ2-1; D not certain. The CDR3 extends over 16 amino acids. Trimming stripped 5 bases from V and 4 bases from J, with 18 bases between. The germline V gene encodes CDR1 SEHNR and CDR2 FQNEAQ (reference sequence). CDR3 sequence (DNA): TGTGCCAGCAGCGACCGTGGGCGGTCGGCTTACAATGAGCAGTTCTTC. Its protein is CASSDRGRSAYNEQFF.

This clone was seen a handful of times. The chain employs TRBV29-1 and TRBJ2-7, with 8 bases fitting TRBD2. The CDR3 is 14 residues long. Germline loops: CDR1 SQVTM, CDR2 ANQGSEA. Trimming took 0 bases from V and 2 from J; bases not matched to a gene: 3. CDR3: CSVEDTSGPYEQYF. DNA for the CDR3: TGCAGCGTTGAAGATACTAGCGGACCCTACGAGCAGTACTTC.

V gene TRBV5-1 combines with J gene TRBJ2-3; D unclear. CDR1 and CDR2 (germline): SGHRS, YFSETQ. Deletions cut 4 bases from V and 4 bases from J, with 7 bases between. CDR3 length equals 12 residues. The CDR3 is CASSQYPDTQYF. The DNA of the CDR3 is TGCGCCAGCAGCCAGTACCCAGATACGCAGTATTTT.

J is TRBJ1-2 and V is TRBV5-1; D uncertain. V was clipped by 0 bases and J by 5 bases, with 8 bases between them. The germline gives CDR1 SGHRS, CDR2 YFSETQ. This CDR3 is 13 amino acids long. Written as DNA, the CDR3 is TGCGCCAGCAGCTTGGATGACCGATATGGCTACACCTTC. Translation: CASSLDDRYGYTF.

A few counts support this clone. The chain combines TRBV7-8 with TRBJ1-5; the D gene is possibly TRBD1 (6 bases). The CDR3 consists of 14 residues. From germline, CDR1 is SGHVS and CDR2 FQNEAQ. Trimming removed 1 base at V and 7 bases at J, with 11 bases between. CDR3 nucleotide sequence: TGTGCCAGCAGCTTAGGGCAGGGGAACCAGCCCCAGCATTTT. It is translated as CASSLGQGNQPQHF.

This clone was seen many times. This chain links TRBV6-4 with TRBJ2-3, with TRBD2 as a possible D gene (6 bases). The germline CDR1 and CDR2 sequences are MRHNA and SNTAGT. The CDR3 spans 14 residues. Trimming shortened V by 3 bases and J by 2 bases, and 9 bases separated the two germline ends. CDR3 protein: CASSEGGDTDTQYF. The CDR3 bases are TGTGCCAGCAGTGAGGGCGGGGACACAGATACGCAGTATTTT.

V is TRBV6-6 and J is TRBJ2-5; 7 positions match TRBD2. The V segment lost 6 bases and the J segment 4 bases; nucleotides outside the gene matches: 11. CDR3 length: 15 amino acids. CDR1 is MNHNY, CDR2 SVGAGI, per germline (reference sequence). The CDR3 nucleotides are TGTGCCAGCAGCCCCGGGAGGAGGAAGCGAGAGACCCAGTACTTC. It yields the protein CASSPGRRKRETQYF.